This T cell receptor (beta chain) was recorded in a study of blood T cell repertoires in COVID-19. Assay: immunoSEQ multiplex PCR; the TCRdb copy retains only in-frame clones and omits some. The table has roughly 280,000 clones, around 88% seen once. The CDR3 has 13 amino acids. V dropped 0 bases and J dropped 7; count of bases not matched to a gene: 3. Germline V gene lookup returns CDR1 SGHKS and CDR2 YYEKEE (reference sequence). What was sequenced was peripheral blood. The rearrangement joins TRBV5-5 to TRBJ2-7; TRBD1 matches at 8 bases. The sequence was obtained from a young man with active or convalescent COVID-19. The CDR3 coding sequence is TGTGCCAGCAGCTTGGGGACAGGGTGGGAGCAGTACTTC. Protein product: CASSLGTGWEQYF.